This section outlines one T cell receptor beta chain sequence together with its context. This clonotype came up a few times. No cognate antigen has been identified for it. Base-call qualities are not available, and no considerably larger clone is one nucleotide away. The data are from a study of T cells after yellow fever vaccination (dated by TCRdb to 2018 to 2020). With respect to the entire study: The SMART-Seq v4 Ultra Low Input RNA kit was used to prepare libraries from fractions with low cell numbers. Two healthy male donors made up the cohort, one aged 18 to 30 years and the other aged 30 to 40 years. To track T-cell clones before and after primary and booster YFV17D yellow fever vaccination, bulk TCR alpha and beta repertoires were sequenced longitudinally. Blood was drawn at multiple timepoints before and after primary and secondary immunization, with bulk PBMC replicates and cell subsets isolated.

V is trimmed back by 2 bases and J by 6 bases, and the junction contains 8 bases that no gene match accounts for. The CDR3, cysteine through phenylalanine, is 16 amino acids long. The only DNA kept is the CDR3, 48 bases in frame from the first base. In the germline V gene (reference sequence), CDR1 corresponds to SEHNR and CDR2 to FQNEAQ. The study at large found these results: Compared with the primary T-cell response, the secondary T-cell response was faster but weaker, reaching its peak on day 5 rather than on day 15. A small fraction of clonotypes appeared in both the CD4 and CD8 compartments, likely as a result of convergent recombination. Computational filtering was needed because FACS-sorted repertoires could contain abundant contaminating clonotypes from the bulk population. Most clones expanded after primary vaccination were re-detected after the booster (almost 97% of CD4 and more than 70% of CD8), suggesting broad memory maintenance. Only two donors were included in the study, so the extent to which the findings can be generalized is limited.

The instrument was an Illumina NovaSeq 6000. TCR cDNA was synthesized by 5'RACE template switching, through which a universal primer site and unique molecular identifiers were introduced. cDNA synthesis was primed from both the TCR alpha and TCR beta constant segments. Library amplification used two PCR steps, and the second PCR step added sample barcodes and sequencing adapters. Sequencing of libraries was done on Illumina HiSeq 2500 (2x100 bp) or NovaSeq (2x150 bp). The authors processed their data as follows. MIGEC was used to demultiplex reads and collapse the reads into UMI consensus sequences, and MiXCR was used for V(D)J alignment. Clonotypes responding to the vaccine were identified with edgeR on replicate PBMC samples, with the criteria of FDR below 0.01 and a log2 fold change above 5 up to day 15. CD4 or CD8 identity was assigned to each bulk clonotype according to whether the clonotype was present at higher abundance in the sequenced CD4 repertoire or the sequenced CD8 repertoire. TCRdb handled the public reads itself, with Q25 trimming in fastp and clone calling in MiXCR, and kept productive beta chains. Each record represents a unique CDR3 protein, reported with the most common genes and DNA among its rows. These V and J calls derive from TCRdb rather than the authors' analysis. For this sample there are some 300,000 distinct CDR3 sequences; approximately 8% appear just once. Approximately 3.3% of the sample is taken by the ten largest.

The treatment or condition label for this specimen denotes: live attenuated yellow fever vaccine strain. A standard Ficoll-Paque protocol was used to isolate PBMCs from peripheral blood. CD4 and CD8 T-cell fractions were isolated with Dynabeads CD4 and CD8 positive selection kits. TriZol was used to extract RNA from bulk PBMCs, CD4 and CD8 fractions, and dextramer-positive and dextramer-negative fractions. The clonotype originates from a man aged 18 to 29 who received the YFV17D yellow fever vaccine. The V gene is TRBV7-9 and the J gene is TRBJ2-3; 10 central nucleotides agree with TRBD2. Source: CD4+ T cells sorted from PBMCs, taken 5 days after the yellow fever booster vaccination. The nucleotide sequence reads TGTGCCAGCAGCTTAATGGGCCAGCGGGGGGGTGATACGCAGTATTTT. Its protein reads: CASSLMGQRGGDTQYF.